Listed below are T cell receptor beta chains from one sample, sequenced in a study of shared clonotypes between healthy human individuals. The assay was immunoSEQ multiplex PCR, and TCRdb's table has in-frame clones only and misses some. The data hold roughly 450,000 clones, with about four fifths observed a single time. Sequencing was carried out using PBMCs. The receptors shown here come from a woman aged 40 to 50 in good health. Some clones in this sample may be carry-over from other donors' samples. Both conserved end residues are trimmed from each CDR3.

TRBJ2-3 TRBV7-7 ASSLDRTDTQY
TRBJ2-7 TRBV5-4 ASSPTDSYEQY
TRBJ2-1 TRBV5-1 ASRPGSTDEQF
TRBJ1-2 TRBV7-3 ASSPGPTYGYT
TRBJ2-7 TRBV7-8 ASRATGVLFY
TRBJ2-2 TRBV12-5 ASAPGTGANTGELF
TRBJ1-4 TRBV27 ASSNEGPGEKLF
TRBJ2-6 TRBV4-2 ASSPRDAGANVLT
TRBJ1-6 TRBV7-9 ASSGQGNSPLH
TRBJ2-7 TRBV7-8 ASSSGQGGREAGAFYEQY
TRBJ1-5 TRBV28 ASSFFRGQRNSNQPQH
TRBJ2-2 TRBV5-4 ASSLGLVTSTGELF
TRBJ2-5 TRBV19 ATTKGTSEQTQY
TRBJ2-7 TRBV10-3 AISWGGNEQY
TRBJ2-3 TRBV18 ASSPGAVDTQY
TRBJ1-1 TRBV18 ASSSGRLNTEAF
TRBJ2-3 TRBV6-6 ASSYSSGRAGTQY
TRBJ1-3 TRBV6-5 ASLESSGNTIY
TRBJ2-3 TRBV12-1 ASSRLGGSGAQATDTQY
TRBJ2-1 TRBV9 ASSVDSGDYNEQF
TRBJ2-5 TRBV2 ASSVQGIPDVQTQY
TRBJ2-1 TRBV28 ASSLRRWNEQF
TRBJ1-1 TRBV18 ASSRGDRTEAF
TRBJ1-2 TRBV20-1 SATDRGGYT
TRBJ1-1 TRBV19 ASSIDRGMNTEAF
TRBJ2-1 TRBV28 ASRSSDNEQF
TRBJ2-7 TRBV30 AWSPPGLLYGDEQY
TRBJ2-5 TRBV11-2 ASSSLGGQETQY
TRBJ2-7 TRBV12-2 ASRLGDTYEQY
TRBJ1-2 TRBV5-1 ASSPDRAYGYT
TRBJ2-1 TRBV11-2 ASSLLGGSYNEQF
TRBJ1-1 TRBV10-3 ALRGGLNTEAF
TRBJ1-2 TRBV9 ASSVGVGTNYGYT
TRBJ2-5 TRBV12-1 ASSVRDHQETQY
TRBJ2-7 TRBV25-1 ASSEFGGSYEQY
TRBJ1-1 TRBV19 ASHPFGRGRAEAF
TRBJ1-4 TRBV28 ASSLQGAGEKLF
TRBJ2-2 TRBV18 ASSPSVQSYGELF
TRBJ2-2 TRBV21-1 ASIRAAANTGELF
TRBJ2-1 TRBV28 ASRGTRGLPRISYNEQF
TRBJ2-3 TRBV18 ASSPPRNTDTQY
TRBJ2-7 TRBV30 AWGSGGGEY
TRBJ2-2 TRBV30 AWETGETGELF
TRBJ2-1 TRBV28 ASSFHNEQF
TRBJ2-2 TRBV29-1 SVDTGNTGELF
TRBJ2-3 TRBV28 ASRPSGREGTDTQY
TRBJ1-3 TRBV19 ASSADRAYSGNTIY
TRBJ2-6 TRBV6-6 ASSLTRVGANVLT
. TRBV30 AWSSHRTDEQY
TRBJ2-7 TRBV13 ASTQRGPVDEQY